The 15 T cell receptor beta chains listed next were all sequenced from one sample in a study of T cell responses to AZD1222 COVID-19 vaccine. Repertoires were generated with immunoSEQ multiplex PCR, while TCRdb's copy carries only in-frame clones and drops some. There are about 120,000 clones in the sample; 89% occur only once, and roughly 6.5% lies in the top ten. The sample consisted of peripheral blood, taken on day 0 of AZD1222 vaccination. Receptor source: an adult in good health.

The V gene is TRBV29-1, the J gene TRBJ1-4; 8 nucleotides agree with TRBD1. Germline V lookup: CDR1 SQVTM, CDR2 ANQGSEA. The CDR3 covers 14 residues. V lost 6 bases to trimming and J lost 7 bases; unmatched junction nucleotides: 10. The CDR3 sequence is CSVAQEGTGEKLFF. The CDR3 DNA reads TGCAGCGTCGCCCAGGAAGGGACAGGTGAAAAACTGTTTTTT.

V gene TRBV6-2 or TRBV6-3 combines with J gene TRBJ1-6; D might be TRBD1 (6 bases). CDR3 length: 17 amino acids. The V end was cut by 5 bases, the J end by 10 bases, with 24 bases between. CDR1 is MNHEY and CDR2 is SVGEGT in the germline V gene. This CDR3 is CASSEDRLGSGGSPLHF. CDR3 DNA: TGTGCCAGCAGTGAGGACAGACTCGGCAGTGGTGGATCACCCCTCCACTTT.

The chain recombines TRBV7-2 with TRBJ1-1; D is ambiguous. V lost 1 base and J lost 4, with 10 bases in between. CDR1 is SGHTA and CDR2 is FQGNSA in the germline V gene. CDR3 length: 14 amino acids. The DNA for the CDR3 is TGTGCCAGCAGCTTAGAAGCGTTCGGCACTGAAGCTTTCTTT. This translates into CASSLEAFGTEAFF.

The CDR3 bases are TGTGCCAGTAGTATAGTTACGGAAAGCTATGGCTACACCTTC. Translating gives CASSIVTESYGYTF. The chain links TRBV19 to TRBJ1-2; D remains ambiguous. In germline, CDR1 is LNHDA, CDR2 SQIVND (reference sequence). V was cut by 1 base and J by 4 bases, with 10 bases left in between. The length of the CDR3 is 14 residues. Looking up the rest from reference TRBV19 and TRBJ1-2 gives the full variable domain: DGGITQSPKYLFRKEGQNVTLSCEQNLNHDAMYWYRQDPGQGLRLIYYSQIVNDFQKGDIAEGYSVSREKKESFPLTVTSAQKNPTAFYLCASSIVTESYGYTFGSGTRLTVV.

The chain links TRBV6-5 to TRBJ1-1, with D possibly being TRBD1 (6 bases). Trimming removed 2 bases from V and 12 bases from J, with 19 bases in between. Germline CDR1 reads MNHEY; CDR2 reads SVGAGI. This CDR3 is 14 amino acids long. The CDR3, as DNA: TGTGCCAGCAGTTACCTGGGACCTAACAGGGAATCTTTCTTT. It specifies CASSYLGPNRESFF.

V usage is TRBV18 and J usage is TRBJ2-2; D might be TRBD1 (5 bases). Germline lookup yields CDR1 KGHSH and CDR2 LQKENI. V lost 3 bases, J lost 1 base, and 6 bases lay in between. The length of the CDR3 is 14 residues. For the CDR3, the DNA is TGTGCCAGCTCACCGACAGAGAACACCGGGGAGCTGTTTTTT. Translating gives CASSPTENTGELFF.

Only one count was recorded for this clone. The chain recombines TRBV11-2 with TRBJ1-1, with 7 bases lining up with TRBD1. J lost 1 base, V lost 2 bases, and 1 base had no gene match. CDR1 is SGHAT and CDR2 is FQNNGV in the germline V gene. The CDR3 sequence is 14 residues long. CDR3 amino acids: CASSLWDRNTEAFF. The CDR3 region has the DNA TGTGCCAGCAGCTTATGGGACAGGAACACTGAAGCTTTCTTT.

The V call is TRBV7-9, the J call TRBJ1-2; 7 bases agree with TRBD1. The germline V gene has CDR1 SEHNR and CDR2 FQNEAQ (reference sequence). There are 15 residues in the CDR3. V gave up 4 bases and J gave up 7 bases; unmatched junction bases: 12. The CDR3 is CASSSANRGHFGYTF. CDR3 coding DNA: TGTGCCAGCAGCTCAGCCAACAGGGGTCACTTTGGCTACACCTTC.

The CDR3 coding sequence is TGTGCCAGCAGCCTCAATGGACTACCTACCCATGAGCAGTACTTC. It encodes CASSLNGLPTHEQYF. The gene calls are TRBV7-6 and TRBJ2-7, with D perhaps matching TRBD2 (6 bases). This CDR3 contains 15 residues. Germline assignment: CDR1 SGHVS and CDR2 FNYEAQ. With 5 bases removed from V and 7 bases from J, the gap between germline ends came to 21 bases.

This sequence joins TRBV10-3 and TRBJ2-7; perhaps TRBD1 as D (5 bases). Trimming removed 4 bases at V and 5 bases at J, with 12 bases between. CDR1 is ENHRY and CDR2 is SYGVKD in the germline V gene. The CDR3 consists of 13 residues. CDR3 DNA sequence: TGTGCCATCAGTGGACAGTCGAAGGACGAGCAGTACTTC. This sequence encodes CAISGQSKDEQYF.

This clone was detected only once. V usage is TRBV6-6 and J usage is TRBJ1-1; no firm D call. The germline V gene has CDR1 MNHNY and CDR2 SVGAGI (reference sequence). The CDR3 consists of 12 residues. V shed 5 bases and J shed 0 bases, with 4 bases lying between them. This chain's CDR3 is CASSIVNTEAFF. The CDR3 DNA sequence: TGTGCCAGCAGTATAGTGAACACTGAAGCTTTCTTT.

This chain joins TRBV7-2 and TRBJ2-1; tentatively, D is TRBD1 (5 bases). Trimming pared 6 bases from V and 8 bases from J, leaving 23 bases between. The germline CDR1 and CDR2 sequences are SGHTA and FQGNSA. CDR3 size: 16 residues. CDR3 protein: CASSNNRPLQGHEQFF. For the CDR3, the DNA is TGTGCCAGCAGTAACAATCGACCCCTCCAGGGCCATGAGCAGTTCTTC.

The V call is TRBV2, the J call TRBJ1-3; D uncertain. Between the trimmed V and J ends, which lost 11 bases and 4 bases, there was a span of 12 bases. Germline V gene data show CDR1 as SNHLY and CDR2 as FYNNEI. The CDR3 is made up of 12 amino acids. CDR3 DNA sequence: TGTGCCGCCAGCTATGGGGGAAACACCATATATTTT. This codes for CAASYGGNTIYF.

This clone showed up just a few times. J is TRBJ1-3 and V is TRBV7-8; D gene uncertain. Germline V CDR1 and CDR2: SGHVS, FQNEAQ. This CDR3 region has 14 residues. Trimming removed 5 bases from V and 0 bases from J, with 8 bases in between. The CDR3 protein is CASSPRGSGNTIYF. CDR3 nucleotide sequence: TGTGCCAGCAGCCCCCGTGGCTCTGGAAACACCATATATTTT.

The chain couples TRBV30 to TRBJ1-4, with 9 bases identical to TRBD1. Germline CDR1 reads GTSNPN; CDR2 reads SVGIG (reference sequence). This CDR3 region has 13 residues. J was trimmed by 7 bases and V by 7 bases; bases with no gene match: 7. CDR3 in amino acids: CAYQTGGGEKLFF. The CDR3 DNA reads as TGTGCCTACCAGACAGGGGGTGGTGAAAAACTGTTTTTT.